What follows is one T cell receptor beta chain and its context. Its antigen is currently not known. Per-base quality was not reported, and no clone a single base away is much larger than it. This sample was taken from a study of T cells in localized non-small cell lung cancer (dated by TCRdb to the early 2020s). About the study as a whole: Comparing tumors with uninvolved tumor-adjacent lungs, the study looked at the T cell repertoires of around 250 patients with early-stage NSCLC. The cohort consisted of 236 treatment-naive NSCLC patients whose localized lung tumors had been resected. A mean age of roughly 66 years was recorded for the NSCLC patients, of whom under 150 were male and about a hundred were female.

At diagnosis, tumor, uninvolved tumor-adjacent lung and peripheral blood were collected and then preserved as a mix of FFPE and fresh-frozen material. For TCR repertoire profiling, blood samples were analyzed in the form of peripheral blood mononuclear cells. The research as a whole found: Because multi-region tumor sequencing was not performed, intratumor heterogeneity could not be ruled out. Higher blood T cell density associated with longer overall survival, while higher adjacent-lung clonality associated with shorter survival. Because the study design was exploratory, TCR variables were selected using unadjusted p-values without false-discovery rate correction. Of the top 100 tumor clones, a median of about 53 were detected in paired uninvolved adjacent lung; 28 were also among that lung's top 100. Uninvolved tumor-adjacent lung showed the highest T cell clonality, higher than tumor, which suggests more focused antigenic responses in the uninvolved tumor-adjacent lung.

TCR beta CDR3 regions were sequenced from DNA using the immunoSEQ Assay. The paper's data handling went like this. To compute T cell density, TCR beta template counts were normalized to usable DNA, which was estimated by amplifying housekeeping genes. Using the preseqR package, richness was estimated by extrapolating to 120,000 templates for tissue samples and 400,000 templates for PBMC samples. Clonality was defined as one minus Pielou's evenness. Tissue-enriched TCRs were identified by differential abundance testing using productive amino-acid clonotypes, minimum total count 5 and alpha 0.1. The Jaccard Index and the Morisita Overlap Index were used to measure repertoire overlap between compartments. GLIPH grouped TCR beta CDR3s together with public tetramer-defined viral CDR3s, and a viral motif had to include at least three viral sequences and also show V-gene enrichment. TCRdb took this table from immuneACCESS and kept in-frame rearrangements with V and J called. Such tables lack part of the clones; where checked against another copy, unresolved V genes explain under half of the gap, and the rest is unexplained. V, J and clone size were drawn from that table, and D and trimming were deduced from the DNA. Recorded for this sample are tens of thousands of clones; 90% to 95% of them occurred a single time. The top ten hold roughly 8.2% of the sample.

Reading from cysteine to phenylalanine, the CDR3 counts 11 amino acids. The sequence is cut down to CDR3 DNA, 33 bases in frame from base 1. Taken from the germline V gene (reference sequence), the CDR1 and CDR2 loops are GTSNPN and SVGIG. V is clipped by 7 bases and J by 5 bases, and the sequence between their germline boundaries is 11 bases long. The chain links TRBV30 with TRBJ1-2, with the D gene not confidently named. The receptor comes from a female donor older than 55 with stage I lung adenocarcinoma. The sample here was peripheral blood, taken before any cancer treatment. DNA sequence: TGTGCCTTATACCTTAGTTATGGCTACACCTTC. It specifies CALYLSYGYTF.